The clone carrying this T cell receptor (beta chain) was recorded at least ten times. The antigen remains undetermined. The germline V gene has CDR1 SGHTA and CDR2 FQGNSA. The CDR3 is made up of 14 amino acids. V lost 3 bases, J lost 9 bases, and 15 bases lay in between. TCR cDNA, made by 5'RACE template switching, carried an added universal primer site and UMIs. TCRdb itself ran the 5' RACE reads through MiXCR, one entry per CDR3 protein. The sample holds some 350,000 distinct CDR3 sequences, 3.5% to 4.5% seen once. This record belongs to a study of T cells after yellow fever vaccination. As for the study in general: SMART-Seq v4 Ultra Low Input prepared the low-cell-number fractions.

Findings and caveats of the study: Researchers noted that a small share of clonotypes showed up in both CD4 and CD8 compartments. Clones from primary vaccination mostly reappeared after the booster (over 95% CD4, over 85% CD8).

This sequence was found in a man aged 18 to 30 who received the YFV17D yellow fever vaccine. The genes are TRBV7-2 and TRBJ2-4; maybe TRBD2 (6 bases). The material sequenced was PBMCs, taken 5 days after the yellow fever booster vaccination. The CDR3 spells CASSFAEGEAIQYF. The CDR3, as DNA: TGTGCCAGCAGCTTCGCTGAAGGGGAGGCCATTCAGTACTTC. Using reference TRBV7-2 and TRBJ2-4 for the parts outside the CDR3, the full variable domain is GAGVSQSPSNKVTEKGKDVELRCDPISGHTALYWYRQSLGQGLEFLIYFQGNSAPDKSGLPSDRFSAERTGGSVSTLTIQRTQQEDSAVYLCASSFAEGEAIQYFGAGTRLSVL.